This TCR beta chain was profiled in a study of regulatory T cells in long-lasting Graves disease. Study-wide results and limits: Newly diagnosed patients shared about a thousand public clonotypes; persistent patients shared more than 2,500.

HTBI primers from iRepertoire and Arm-PCR of CDR3 regions yielded the TCR beta libraries. TCRdb called the multiplex PCR reads again in MiXCR, with one record for every CDR3 protein. The sample has around 500,000 distinct CDR3 sequences, roughly 16% seen once. CDR3 length: 15 residues. The germline V gene has CDR1 SGHTA and CDR2 FQGNSA. The ends were cut back, 5 bases at V and 0 bases at J, with 13 bases in the middle. Time point: newly diagnosed GD, antithyroid drugs for less than 3 months. The TCR library was made from RNA extracted from PBMCs. This clonotype occurred many times. Its antigen is not known. This sample also belongs to another study, concerning T cells in Graves' hyperthyroidism and ophthalmopathy. That source adds: Each patient was aged 18 to 65 and had newly diagnosed hyperthyroidism of under 2 months' duration. In simple terms, a model built on 13 V-J features told ophthalmopathy apart from stable hyperthyroidism. Before onset, ophthalmopathy was predicted by the model a median approximately 6.7 months earlier.

The rearrangement links TRBV7-2 to TRBJ1-2; D call uncertain. This sequence was found in a woman aged 35-65 years with Graves disease. The material sequenced was peripheral blood mononuclear cells (PBMCs), taken at new diagnosis, from a patient treated with antithyroid drugs. CDR3 bases: TGTGCCAGCAGCCGGGAGCCACTAGCTAACTATGGCTACACCTTC. Amino acids: CASSREPLANYGYTF.